This entry is about one TCR beta chain. This specimen comes from a study of shared clonotypes between healthy human individuals. Generated by immunoSEQ multiplex PCR, the TCRdb table keeps only in-frame clones and is missing some. The sample consists of 2.5 million or so clones, 85% to 95% of them appearing once. The ends were cut back, 4 bases at V and 0 bases at J, with 4 bases in the middle. This CDR3 is 13 amino acids long. Germline assignment: CDR1 SGHTA and CDR2 FQGNSA. The sample consisted of naive CD4+ T cells sorted from blood. Subset noted: CD45RA+ positively selected. V usage is TRBV7-2 and J usage is TRBJ2-1; unclear D gene. The receptor's source is a man aged 18 to 35 in good health. The CDR3 protein is CASSSYSYNEQFF. The CDR3 DNA reads TGTGCCAGCAGCTCATACTCCTACAATGAGCAGTTCTTC.